One sample yielded the 14 T cell receptor beta chains listed below, sequenced in a study of blood T cells in healthy people across ages. The second PCR ran roughly 7 to 12 cycles with a sample-barcoded 5' primer and J-beta primers. In TCRdb, the 5' RACE reads were re-called with MiXCR into one record per CDR3 protein. The sample lists hundreds of thousands of distinct CDR3 sequences; about 30% were seen once. Material: blood. The receptors shown here come from a woman aged 80 or over in good health.

Comment on this clonotype: A much larger clone differs from this one at a single base, so this may be a read error. The rearrangement uses TRBV12-3 or TRBV12-4 and TRBJ2-1; D unresolved. The germline V and J ends were trimmed by 6 bases and 0 bases, with 9 bases remaining between them. The CDR3 length is 14 residues. This CDR3 is CASRLRSSYNEQFF. The CDR3 DNA follows: TGTGCCAGCAGGTTACGGAGCTCCTACAATGAGCAGTTCTTC.

The genes are TRBV18 and TRBJ2-7; 7 nucleotides match TRBD1. CDR1 KGHSH and CDR2 LQKENI come from the germline V gene. The CDR3 has 16 amino acids. Trimming at V came to 4 bases and at J to 0 bases, leaving 9 bases not matched to a gene. The DNA for the CDR3 is TGTGCCAGCTCACTCCGACCGGCAGGGGGCTCCTACGAGCAGTACTTC. Translating gives CASSLRPAGGSYEQYF.

This clonotype was detected many times. The rearrangement links TRBV4-2 to TRBJ2-7; 9 bases agree with TRBD1. V trimming: 0 bases; J trimming: 7 bases; junction bases outside the gene matches: 7. This CDR3 has 15 amino acids. Germline assignment: CDR1 LGHNA and CDR2 YNFKEQ. The CDR3: CASSQDRQGVREQYF. CDR3 nucleotide sequence: TGTGCCAGCAGCCAAGACCGACAGGGGGTGAGAGAGCAGTACTTC.

This chain links TRBV19 with TRBJ2-7; no definite D call. Germline values: CDR1 LNHDA, CDR2 SQIVND (reference sequence). V lost 2 bases, J lost 3 bases, and 11 bases lay in between. This CDR3 contains 14 residues. CDR3 protein: CASSISRQNYEQYF. CDR3 nucleotide sequence: TGTGCCAGTAGTATAAGCCGGCAGAACTACGAGCAGTACTTC.

Concerning this clonotype itself: A much larger clone sits a single nucleotide away, making a read error possible. J is TRBJ2-1 and V is TRBV5-1, with D unclear. With 6 bases removed from V and 10 bases from J, the gap between germline ends came to 20 bases. The germline V gene encodes CDR1 SGHRS and CDR2 YFSETQ. CDR3 length: 14 residues. CDR3 amino acids: CASNLEPSSYEQFF. In DNA form, the CDR3 reads TGCGCCAGCAATCTCGAGCCTTCCTCCTACGAGCAGTTCTTC.

This clonotype was recorded a few times. This chain connects TRBV7-3 to TRBJ2-7, with 8 bases identical to TRBD2. The trim removed 5 bases at V and 7 bases at J, leaving 13 bases unmatched. Germline assignment: CDR1 SGHTA and CDR2 FQGTGA. This CDR3 spans 15 amino acids. The CDR3 loop is CASSPLGGAIDEQYF. CDR3 DNA sequence: TGTGCCAGCAGCCCCCTCGGGGGGGCCATCGATGAGCAGTACTTC.

In this sample, this clonotype turned up once. With a much larger clone just one base away, this may be a read error. The rearrangement uses TRBV6-6 and TRBJ1-4; a possible D gene is TRBD1 (6 bases). Trimming took off 9 bases at V and 4 bases at J, with 18 bases between the two ends. CDR1 and CDR2 (germline): MNHNY, SVGAGI (reference sequence). This CDR3 region has 15 residues. CDR3 in amino acids: CARSTPQGFNEKLFF. The CDR3 DNA reads as TGTGCCAGGAGTACCCCACAGGGCTTTAATGAAAAACTGTTTTTT.

This clonotype was recorded many times. The chain employs TRBV7-2 and TRBJ2-3; D remains unclear. Germline CDR1 SGHTA, CDR2 FQGNSA. V gave up 1 base and J gave up 4 bases, with 12 bases separating them. The CDR3 has 15 amino acids. The CDR3 DNA reads TGTGCCAGCAGCTTAGATCCGGGCCTCTCAGATACGCAGTATTTT. Its protein product is CASSLDPGLSDTQYF.

In this sample, this clonotype turned up many times. V usage is TRBV20-1 and J usage is TRBJ2-1, with TRBD1 matching 9 bases. Losses at the gene ends were 6 bases for V and 10 bases for J; bases not matched to a gene: 10. Per the germline V gene, CDR1 is DFQATT and CDR2 is SNEGSKA (reference sequence). The CDR3 is made up of 13 amino acids. CDR3 amino acids: CSALRTGEAEQFF. CDR3 DNA: TGCAGTGCCTTGAGGACAGGGGAGGCCGAGCAGTTCTTC.

This clonotype was counted ten times or more. The rearrangement uses TRBV29-1 and TRBJ1-2, with 7 bases aligning to TRBD1. CDR3 length equals 11 residues. The trim removed 7 bases at V and 8 bases at J, leaving 7 bases unmatched. CDR1 and CDR2 from the germline V gene are SQVTM and ANQGSEA. CDR3 region: CSAHAGQGYTF. Written as DNA, the CDR3 is TGCAGCGCCCATGCGGGACAGGGCTACACCTTC.

This clonotype was counted many times. This chain connects TRBV3-1 to TRBJ2-5; TRBD2 matches at 10 bases. The V and J ends lost 6 bases and 9 bases, in that order; junction bases with no gene match: 10. Germline CDR1 reads LGHDT; CDR2 reads YNNKEL (reference sequence). The CDR3 has 14 residues. The CDR3: CASRTTSGLGAQYF. CDR3 in DNA: TGTGCCAGCAGAACGACTAGCGGGCTAGGGGCCCAGTACTTC.

The CDR3 reads CASSLVVAEPSFSYEQYF. Here the CDR3 DNA reads TGTGCCAGCAGCTTAGTAGTAGCGGAACCTTCTTTCTCCTACGAGCAGTACTTC. V gene TRBV7-2 combines with J gene TRBJ2-7, with D tentatively TRBD2 (6 bases). The V gene's germline CDR1 is SGHTA and CDR2 FQGNSA. The CDR3 contains 18 residues. V was pared by 1 base and J by 0 bases, with 19 bases between.

This clonotype came up a few times. The chain has TRBV7-9 and TRBJ2-1; possibly TRBD1 for D (6 bases). The germline V gene has CDR1 SEHNR and CDR2 FQNEAQ (reference sequence). The CDR3 extends over 14 amino acids. The ends were cut back, 7 bases at V and 12 bases at J, with 22 bases in the middle. CDR3 loop: CASMAASRQDGQFF. Here the CDR3 DNA reads TGTGCCAGCATGGCAGCGTCGCGACAGGATGGGCAGTTCTTC.

CDR3 residues: CASSNTGDNQPQHF. As DNA, the CDR3 is TGTGCCAGCAGCAACACAGGGGACAATCAGCCCCAGCATTTT. V and J are TRBV7-2 and TRBJ1-5; 7 bases line up with TRBD1. V lost 5 bases and J lost 3; bases outside the gene matches: 4. Germline V gene sequence: CDR1 SGHTA, CDR2 FQGNSA. The CDR3 covers 14 residues.